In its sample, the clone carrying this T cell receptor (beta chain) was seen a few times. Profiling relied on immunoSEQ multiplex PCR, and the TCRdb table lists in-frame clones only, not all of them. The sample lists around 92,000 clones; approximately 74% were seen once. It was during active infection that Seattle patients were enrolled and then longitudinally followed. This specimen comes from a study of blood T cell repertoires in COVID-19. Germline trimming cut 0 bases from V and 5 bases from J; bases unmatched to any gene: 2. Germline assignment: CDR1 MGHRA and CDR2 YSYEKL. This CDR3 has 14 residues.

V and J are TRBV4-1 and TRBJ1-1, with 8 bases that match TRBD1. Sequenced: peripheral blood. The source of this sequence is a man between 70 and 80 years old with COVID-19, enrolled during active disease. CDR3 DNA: TGCGCCAGCAGCCAAGACAGGGGGCGGACTGAAGCTTTCTTT. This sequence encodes CASSQDRGRTEAFF.